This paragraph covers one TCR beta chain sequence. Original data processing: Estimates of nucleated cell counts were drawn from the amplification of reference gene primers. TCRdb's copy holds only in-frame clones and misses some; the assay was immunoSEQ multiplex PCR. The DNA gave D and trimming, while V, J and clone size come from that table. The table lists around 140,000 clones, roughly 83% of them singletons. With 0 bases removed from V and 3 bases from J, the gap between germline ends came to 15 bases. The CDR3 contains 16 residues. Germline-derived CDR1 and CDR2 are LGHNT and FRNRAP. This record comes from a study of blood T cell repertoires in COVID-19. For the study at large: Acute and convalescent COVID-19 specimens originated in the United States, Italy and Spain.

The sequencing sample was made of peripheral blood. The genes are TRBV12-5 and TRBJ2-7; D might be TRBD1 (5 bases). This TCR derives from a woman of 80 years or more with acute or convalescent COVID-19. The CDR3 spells CASGLVQVDRFYEQYF. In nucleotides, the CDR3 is TGTGCTAGTGGTTTGGTACAGGTTGACAGATTCTACGAGCAGTACTTC.